These T cell receptor beta chains were read from a single sample in a study of blood T cell repertoires in COVID-19. Some clones are missing from TCRdb's copy, which holds only in-frame ones; the method was immunoSEQ multiplex PCR. Altogether some 350,000 clones are present, 75% to 90% being singletons, with the ten largest covering 5%. Material: PBMCs or T cells enriched from blood (not recorded which). Receptors originate from a man between 25 and 39 years old who had recovered from COVID-19. CDR3s leave out the opening cysteine and the closing phenylalanine or tryptophan.

J	V	CDR3
TRBJ1-1	TRBV4-1	ASSGNRGASTEAF
TRBJ1-3	TRBV18	ASSPSRAGNTIY
TRBJ2-2	TRBV25-1	ASSEWDRGNTGELF
TRBJ1-1	TRBV27	ASSLFGGQRNTEAF
TRBJ1-5	TRBV27	ASSPQGIRQPQH
TRBJ2-7	TRBV5-1	ASSVTGGSYEQY
TRBJ2-1	TRBV7-8	ASSLATAAYNEQF
TRBJ1-1	TRBV4-2	ASSRTGSNTEAF
TRBJ2-3	TRBV7-7	ASSQLAGGSTDTQY
TRBJ2-7	TRBV6-1	ASSHSGTGIHEQY
TRBJ2-1	TRBV5-1	ASSLNMASGNEQF
TRBJ1-2	TRBV12-3/TRBV12-4	ASSSRGGYT
TRBJ1-6	TRBV5-1	ASSLGQNSSPLH
TRBJ2-1	TRBV13	ASSTGLAGVNEQF
TRBJ1-6	TRBV6-5	ASGRDREFSPLH
TRBJ2-3	TRBV9	ASSRTGTAFTDTQY
TRBJ1-2	TRBV6-5	ASSYSEGSYGYT
TRBJ1-2	TRBV19	ATLWGDAGGVNYGYT
TRBJ2-7	TRBV5-1	ASSSGTGNWALYEQY
TRBJ1-1	TRBV2	ASSGQGSTEAF
TRBJ1-5	TRBV5-8	ASSSRGGVDNQPQH
TRBJ1-1	TRBV5-1	ASSLRGMNTEAF
TRBJ2-1	TRBV9	ASSVPAGERNEQF
TRBJ2-5	TRBV5-1	ASSLELGGGTQY
TRBJ2-3	TRBV7-2	ASSAIASSTDTQY
TRBJ1-6	TRBV7-6	ASSLSGQGGSPLH
TRBJ2-2	TRBV24-1	ATKARDTGELF
TRBJ2-2	TRBV27	ASSYRQGDGELF
TRBJ1-4	TRBV27	ASSQLTGLGEKLF
TRBJ2-7	TRBV28	ASSGTGTGYYEQY
TRBJ2-2	TRBV10-1	ASSGDSYRTGELF
TRBJ2-3	TRBV10-1	ASSEAGDRGDTQY
TRBJ2-7	TRBV27	ASSPAGGERAYEQY
TRBJ2-7	TRBV27	ASSLGHTDRGHGEQY
TRBJ2-3	TRBV19	ASTRTSGGRDTQY
TRBJ2-7	TRBV28	ASSPGTGLSYEQY
TRBJ2-3	TRBV11-2	ASSPRRPSTDTQY
TRBJ2-1	TRBV7-9	ASSRGSYNEQF
TRBJ2-3	TRBV7-6	ASSLDGGGLAADTQY
TRBJ2-2	TRBV10-3	AISRDRETGELF
TRBJ1-5	TRBV4-1	ASSPKRQDHSQPQH
TRBJ1-1	TRBV19	ASSIMTGGRDTEAF
TRBJ2-1	TRBV7-9	ASSPQSYRVPGNEQF
TRBJ2-7	TRBV12-1	ASRPAWGGVGYEQY
TRBJ1-6	TRBV9	ASSVRTVNSPLH
TRBJ2-7	TRBV11-2	ASSLAGSYEQY
TRBJ2-1	TRBV27	ASAIWGYNNEQF
TRBJ1-2	TRBV6-5	ASSYSPTGARGYT
TRBJ2-1	TRBV11-3	ASSSRDRGNNEQF
TRBJ2-7	TRBV14	ASSQDPLGLAGMYEQY